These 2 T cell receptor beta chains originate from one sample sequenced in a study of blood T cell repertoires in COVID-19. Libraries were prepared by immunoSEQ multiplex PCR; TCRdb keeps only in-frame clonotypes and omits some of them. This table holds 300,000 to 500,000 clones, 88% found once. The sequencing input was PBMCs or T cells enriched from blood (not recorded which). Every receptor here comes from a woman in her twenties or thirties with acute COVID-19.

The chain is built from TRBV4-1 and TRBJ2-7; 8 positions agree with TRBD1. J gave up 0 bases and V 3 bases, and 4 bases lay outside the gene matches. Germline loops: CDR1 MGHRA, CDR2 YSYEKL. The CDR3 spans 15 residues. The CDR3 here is CASSHTGTGSYEQYF. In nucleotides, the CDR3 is TGCGCCAGCAGCCACACGGGGACAGGCTCCTACGAGCAGTACTTC.

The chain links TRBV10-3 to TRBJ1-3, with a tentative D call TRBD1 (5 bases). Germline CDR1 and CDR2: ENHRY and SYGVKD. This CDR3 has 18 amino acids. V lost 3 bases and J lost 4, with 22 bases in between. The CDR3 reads CAISDARAGEYTGNTIYF. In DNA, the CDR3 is TGTGCCATCAGTGACGCCCGAGCGGGGGAATATACGGGAAACACCATATATTTT.